These 24 T cell receptor beta chains were sequenced from one sample in a study of blood T cell repertoires in COVID-19. The repertoire was sequenced with immunoSEQ multiplex PCR; TCRdb's copy has only in-frame clones and lacks some. The sample has approximately 290,000 clones; approximately 85% are singletons. Sequenced sample: PBMCs or T cells enriched from blood (not recorded which). These receptors were taken from a woman aged 25 to 39 who had recovered from COVID-19.

This clone was found once. V is TRBV25-1 and J is TRBJ2-7, with 7 bases fitting TRBD1. CDR3 length equals 16 residues. Trimming cost V 8 bases and J 0 bases; bases outside gene matches: 13. Germline V gene sequence: CDR1 MGHDK, CDR2 SYGVNS. The CDR3 spells CASRKGERQGSYEQYF. The CDR3 DNA is TGTGCCAGCCGGAAGGGGGAGAGACAGGGCTCCTACGAGCAGTACTTC.

The chain joins TRBV4-1 to TRBJ2-1, with D perhaps matching TRBD2 (6 bases). CDR1 is MGHRA and CDR2 is YSYEKL in the germline V gene. The CDR3 spans 16 residues. The V and J ends lost 1 base and 9 bases respectively, with 19 bases between them. The CDR3 DNA reads TGCGCCAGCAGCCAAGGGGTCCTTCGGGGGTTGAGTGAGCAGTTCTTC. Its translation: CASSQGVLRGLSEQFF.

The chain carries TRBV11-2 and TRBJ2-5, with D tentatively TRBD2 (5 bases). This CDR3 comprises 15 residues. The germline V and J ends were trimmed by 1 base and 5 bases, with 14 bases remaining between them. Germline V gene data show CDR1 as SGHAT and CDR2 as FQNNGV. CDR3 sequence: CASSLASGLGETQYF. The CDR3 nucleotides read TGTGCCAGCAGCTTAGCGTCAGGACTCGGCGAGACCCAGTACTTC.

The chain employs TRBV28 and TRBJ2-5; TRBD1 is a possible D gene (6 bases). V lost 7 bases to trimming and J lost 0 bases, with 15 bases between them. The CDR3 is made up of 15 amino acids. The germline V gene has CDR1 MDHEN and CDR2 SYDVKM. The CDR3, as DNA: TGTGCCAGCAAACGACAGGCCGAGTACCAAGAGACCCAGTACTTC. Translating it yields CASKRQAEYQETQYF.

The genes are TRBV7-9 and TRBJ2-6; TRBD2 is a possible D gene (5 bases). V lost 3 bases and J 0 bases, leaving 6 bases between the germline ends. The CDR3 consists of 15 residues. Germline assignment: CDR1 SEHNR and CDR2 FQNEAQ (reference sequence). The CDR3 spells CASSFGNSGANVLTF. The CDR3 region has the DNA TGTGCCAGCAGCTTCGGGAACTCTGGGGCCAACGTCCTGACTTTC.

The rearrangement links TRBV19 to TRBJ1-1; 7 bases map to TRBD1. This CDR3 region has 16 residues. The J segment lost 0 bases and the V segment lost 6 bases, leaving 10 bases of the junction unmatched. Germline-derived CDR1 and CDR2 are LNHDA and SQIVND (reference sequence). CDR3 sequence: CASSGGGRLMNTEAFF. The CDR3 bases are TGTGCCAGTAGCGGAGGGGGCAGACTCATGAACACTGAAGCTTTCTTT.

The V call is TRBV5-1, the J call TRBJ2-2; 10 bases are a match to TRBD2. Germline loops: CDR1 SGHRS, CDR2 YFSETQ. The CDR3 has 16 residues. Germline trimming cut 4 bases from V and 4 bases from J; bases unmatched to any gene: 7. CDR3 DNA: TGCGCCAGCAGCCCTTTAGCGGGAGGTCGCACCGGGGAGCTGTTTTTT. Amino acids: CASSPLAGGRTGELFF. The whole variable domain, filled in from reference TRBV5-1 and TRBJ2-2, reads KAGVTQTPRYLIKTRGQQVTLSCSPISGHRSVSWYQQTPGQGLQFLFEYFSETQRNKGNFPGRFSGRQFSNSRSEMNVSTLELGDSALYLCASSPLAGGRTGELFFGEGSRLTVL.

This chain connects TRBV4-1 to TRBJ1-2; 9 bases are shared with TRBD1. This CDR3 has 14 amino acids. V dropped 1 base and J dropped 5; count of bases not matched to a gene: 2. Germline assignment: CDR1 MGHRA and CDR2 YSYEKL. In DNA, the CDR3 is TGCGCCAGCAGCCAAGCCGACAGGGGGTATGGCTACACCTTC. Translating gives CASSQADRGYGYTF.

This chain connects TRBV2 to TRBJ1-2, with D uncertain. The V end lost 2 bases, the J end lost 2 bases, and 15 bases lay between the germline ends. The CDR3 runs 16 residues. CDR1 is SNHLY, CDR2 FYNNEI, per germline. CDR3 in amino acids: CASSETVYEQNYGYTF. CDR3 in DNA: TGTGCCAGCAGTGAAACAGTCTATGAACAAAACTATGGCTACACCTTC.

The CDR3 DNA reads as TGTGCCATCACCGCGACAGGGCTAAATGAGCAGTTCTTC. It encodes CAITATGLNEQFF. The rearrangement uses TRBV10-3 and TRBJ2-1; 7 bases line up with TRBD1. CDR1 is ENHRY, CDR2 SYGVKD, per germline. This CDR3 comprises 13 residues. The V segment lost 7 bases and the J segment 7 bases; nucleotides outside the gene matches: 7.

CDR3 bases: TGTGCCAGCAGTTTAGGGTCCGTCGGAGACTATGGCTACACCTTC. This sequence encodes CASSLGSVGDYGYTF. The chain joins TRBV27 to TRBJ1-2, with D unresolved. The ends were cut back, 2 bases at V and 3 bases at J, with 13 bases in the middle. The germline V gene encodes CDR1 MNHEY and CDR2 SMNVEV (reference sequence). This CDR3 comprises 15 residues.

This rearrangement joins TRBV6-5 to TRBJ1-1; D might be TRBD1 (5 bases). Germline V gene sequence: CDR1 MNHEY, CDR2 SVGAGI. The V end lost 0 bases, the J end lost 3 bases, and 14 bases lay between the germline ends. The CDR3 loop spans 16 amino acids. CDR3 residues: CASSYSLAGPDTEAFF. The CDR3 bases are TGTGCCAGCAGTTACTCGTTGGCAGGGCCAGACACTGAAGCTTTCTTT.

The V call is TRBV30, the J call TRBJ2-2, with TRBD2 matching 8 bases. Germline V gene sequence: CDR1 GTSNPN, CDR2 SVGIG (reference sequence). Trimming at V came to 0 bases and at J to 5 bases, leaving 14 bases not matched to a gene. The CDR3 sequence is 18 residues long. CDR3 amino acids: CAWSVRLAGSSRTGELFF. In nucleotides, the CDR3 is TGTGCCTGGAGTGTACGGCTAGCGGGTTCTTCGAGGACCGGGGAGCTGTTTTTT.

The chain recombines TRBV5-5 with TRBJ2-1, with no clear D. Germline V gene lookup returns CDR1 SGHKS and CDR2 YYEKEE (reference sequence). There are 15 residues in the CDR3. Trimming pared 4 bases from V and 0 bases from J, leaving 11 bases between. The CDR3 loop is CASSLQQSSYNEQFF. DNA of the CDR3: TGTGCCAGCAGCCTACAGCAAAGCTCCTACAATGAGCAGTTCTTC.

The V gene is TRBV19, the J gene TRBJ1-5; D is ambiguous. The CDR3 contains 15 residues. V was clipped by 1 base and J by 0 bases, with 7 bases between them. Per germline, CDR1 LNHDA and CDR2 SQIVND (reference sequence). The CDR3 loop is CASSIGSYSNQPQHF. The CDR3 DNA is TGTGCCAGTAGTATAGGCAGTTATAGCAATCAGCCCCAGCATTTT.

V gene TRBV5-1 combines with J gene TRBJ2-3; 8 bases align to TRBD2. Germline values: CDR1 SGHRS, CDR2 YFSETQ. With 0 bases clipped from V and 5 bases from J, the junction kept 8 bases outside the gene matches. CDR3 length equals 16 residues. The chain's CDR3 is CASSLDGSGTQDTQYF. The CDR3 nucleotides read TGCGCCAGCAGCTTGGACGGTAGCGGGACCCAAGATACGCAGTATTTT.

This clone was observed a single time. V gene TRBV27 combines with J gene TRBJ2-3; D is undetermined. Germline V gives CDR1 MNHEY, CDR2 SMNVEV (reference sequence). The CDR3 spans 14 residues. Trimming shortened V by 3 bases and J by 6 bases, and 13 bases separated the two germline ends. CDR3 DNA sequence: TGTGCCAGCAGTTTGGCGAGGAGCGAGGATACGCAGTATTTT. This encodes CASSLARSEDTQYF.

The chain recombines TRBV10-3 with TRBJ1-5; 8 bases map to TRBD1. This CDR3 contains 18 residues. V shed 4 bases and J 0 bases; nucleotides not matched to a gene: 11. The germline gives CDR1 ENHRY, CDR2 SYGVKD. CDR3 residues: CAISAKGTGKYSNQPQHF. CDR3 sequence (DNA): TGTGCCATCAGTGCAAAGGGGACAGGAAAATATAGCAATCAGCCCCAGCATTTT.

The V gene is TRBV7-3, the J gene TRBJ1-5, with 9 bases identical to TRBD1. V lost 5 bases to trimming and J lost 5 bases; unmatched junction nucleotides: 1. The CDR3 spans 13 residues. Germline-derived CDR1 and CDR2 are SGHTA and FQGTGA. CDR3 DNA sequence: TGTGCCAGCAGCGGGGACAGGGATCAGCCCCAGCATTTT. Protein sequence: CASSGDRDQPQHF.

The CDR3 here is CASSLQGGNTIYF. As DNA, the CDR3 is TGTGCCAGTAGTCTCCAGGGTGGAAACACCATATATTTT. The chain uses TRBV19 and TRBJ1-3; a possible D gene is TRBD1 (5 bases). The CDR3 is 13 residues long. Germline-derived CDR1 and CDR2 are LNHDA and SQIVND (reference sequence). Trimming took off 5 bases at V and 3 bases at J, with 8 bases between the two ends.

The V and J genes are TRBV4-1 and TRBJ1-1; D possibly corresponds to TRBD1 (6 bases). The CDR3 loop spans 18 amino acids. V was shortened by 1 base and J by 0 bases, with 18 bases between the two germline ends. Germline V gene lookup returns CDR1 MGHRA and CDR2 YSYEKL. Here the CDR3 DNA reads TGCGCCAGCAGCCAAGGTCTTCCGGGGGGCGGATTGAACACTGAAGCTTTCTTT. Amino acid sequence: CASSQGLPGGGLNTEAFF.

The V call is TRBV7-2, the J call TRBJ1-1; a weak D match, TRBD1 (5 bases). This CDR3 has 16 residues. Per the germline V gene, CDR1 is SGHTA and CDR2 is FQGNSA. V was shortened by 1 base and J by 0 bases, with 12 bases between the two germline ends. The CDR3 is CASSLGAGVMNTEAFF. Here the CDR3 DNA reads TGTGCCAGCAGCTTAGGGGCGGGGGTGATGAACACTGAAGCTTTCTTT.

The V gene is TRBV11-2, the J gene TRBJ2-7; no clear D gene. CDR3 length: 15 residues. Germline-derived CDR1 and CDR2 are SGHAT and FQNNGV. The V end lost 5 bases, the J end lost 1 base, and 15 bases lay between the germline ends. The CDR3 DNA follows: TGTGCCAGCAGCCTCCTCACCGGGTATTCCTACGAGCAGTACTTC. Its translation: CASSLLTGYSYEQYF.

The genes are TRBV10-3 and TRBJ2-2; 10 nucleotides match TRBD1. This CDR3 is 14 amino acids long. Germline trimming cut 11 bases from V and 5 bases from J; bases unmatched to any gene: 8. Germline lookup yields CDR1 ENHRY and CDR2 SYGVKD. CDR3 amino acids: CAARQGAGTGELFF. The CDR3 coding sequence is TGTGCCGCCCGACAGGGGGCCGGAACCGGGGAGCTGTTTTTT.